This is a list of T cell receptor beta chains from one sample in a study of OX40 agonist ivuxolimab in advanced cancers. Repertoires were generated with immunoSEQ multiplex PCR, while TCRdb's copy carries only in-frame clones and drops some. Of about 68,000 clones listed, 75% to 85% are singletons. The sample was CD4+ or CD8+ T cells sorted from blood, taken in a trial of the OX40 agonist ivuxolimab. The receptors stem from an adult with an advanced solid tumor such as melanoma, head and neck, liver or kidney cancer. CDR3s include the opening cysteine and the closing phenylalanine or tryptophan. D genes are given only for firm matches. Clone size is shown for a subset of rows, as once, few, many or a class of expanded clone.

j_gene: TRBJ1-1
abundance: -
d_gene: -
v_gene: TRBV28
CDR3aa: CASSLEGGAPTEAFF
CDR3nt: TGTGCCAGCAGTTTGGAGGGGGGAGCCCCGACTGAAGCTTTCTTT

j_gene: TRBJ2-2
abundance: -
d_gene: TRBD1
v_gene: TRBV5-8
CDR3aa: CASSLGTGGTGELFF
CDR3nt: TGTGCCAGCAGCTTAGGGACAGGCGGAACCGGGGAGCTGTTTTTT

j_gene: TRBJ2-7
abundance: -
d_gene: -
v_gene: TRBV6-5
CDR3aa: CASYNRESYYEQYF
CDR3nt: TGTGCCAGCTATAACCGGGAGAGTTATTACGAGCAGTACTTC

j_gene: TRBJ2-1
abundance: -
d_gene: TRBD2
v_gene: TRBV27
CDR3aa: CASSLSGWGRGRGNEQFF
CDR3nt: TGTGCCAGCAGTTTATCCGGTTGGGGGCGCGGGAGGGGCAATGAGCAGTTCTTC

j_gene: TRBJ2-2
abundance: -
d_gene: TRBD2
v_gene: TRBV6-5
CDR3aa: CASRPRGGGELFF
CDR3nt: TGTGCCAGCAGACCCCGCGGGGGCGGGGAGCTGTTTTTT

j_gene: TRBJ2-2
abundance: -
d_gene: TRBD1
v_gene: TRBV27
CDR3aa: CASSPGDRGYTGELFF
CDR3nt: TGTGCCAGCAGTCCGGGCGACAGGGGCTACACCGGGGAGCTGTTTTTT

j_gene: TRBJ2-5
abundance: -
d_gene: -
v_gene: TRBV9
CDR3aa: CASSVEVVGETQYF
CDR3nt: TGTGCCAGCAGCGTAGAGGTGGTAGGGGAGACCCAGTACTTC

j_gene: TRBJ2-3
abundance: -
d_gene: TRBD2
v_gene: TRBV6-4
CDR3aa: CASSPLAGDETQYF
CDR3nt: TGTGCCAGCAGCCCACTAGCGGGAGATGAGACGCAGTATTTT

j_gene: TRBJ2-3
abundance: -
d_gene: -
v_gene: TRBV2
CDR3aa: CASSGGPGDTQYF
CDR3nt: TGTGCCAGCAGTGGTGGTCCTGGGGATACGCAGTATTTT

j_gene: TRBJ2-1
abundance: few
d_gene: TRBD2
v_gene: TRBV2
CDR3aa: CASSVGGAYNEQFF
CDR3nt: TGTGCCAGCAGTGTTGGGGGGGCCTACAATGAGCAGTTCTTC

j_gene: TRBJ2-7
abundance: once
d_gene: TRBD2
v_gene: TRBV27
CDR3aa: CASTPLAGVGEQYF
CDR3nt: TGTGCCAGCACCCCACTAGCGGGAGTCGGAGAGCAGTACTTC

j_gene: TRBJ1-3
abundance: few
d_gene: -
v_gene: TRBV7-8
CDR3aa: CASSYRGSGNTIYF
CDR3nt: TGTGCCAGCAGCTACCGGGGCTCTGGAAACACCATATATTTT

j_gene: TRBJ2-1
abundance: few
d_gene: -
v_gene: TRBV27
CDR3aa: CASSWDWGMNEQFF
CDR3nt: TGTGCCAGCAGTTGGGACTGGGGTATGAATGAGCAGTTCTTC

j_gene: TRBJ2-7
abundance: -
d_gene: -
v_gene: TRBV6-1
CDR3aa: CASSQINEQYF
CDR3nt: TGTGCCAGCAGCCAGATAAACGAGCAGTACTTC

j_gene: TRBJ1-2
abundance: -
d_gene: -
v_gene: TRBV4-3
CDR3aa: CASSQKRLMGAGSYGYTF
CDR3nt: TGCGCCAGCAGCCAAAAAAGGCTCATGGGGGCAGGGAGCTATGGCTACACCTTC

j_gene: TRBJ2-1
abundance: few
d_gene: -
v_gene: TRBV23-1
CDR3aa: CASSPRYLVRYNEQFF
CDR3nt: TGCGCCAGCAGTCCACGATACCTCGTCCGATACAATGAGCAGTTCTTC

j_gene: TRBJ2-3
abundance: -
d_gene: -
v_gene: TRBV7-8
CDR3aa: CASSLNGGTSTDTQYF
CDR3nt: TGTGCCAGCAGCTTAAACGGAGGTACTAGCACAGATACGCAGTATTTT

j_gene: TRBJ2-1
abundance: -
d_gene: -
v_gene: TRBV9
CDR3aa: CASSVELLSDEQFF
CDR3nt: TGTGCCAGCAGCGTAGAACTCCTCAGCGATGAGCAGTTCTTC

j_gene: TRBJ2-7
abundance: -
d_gene: -
v_gene: TRBV7-2
CDR3aa: CASSLSLTYEQYF
CDR3nt: TGTGCCAGCAGCTTAAGTCTGACCTACGAGCAGTACTTC

j_gene: TRBJ1-1
abundance: -
d_gene: -
v_gene: TRBV5-4
CDR3aa: CASSGSTSLVTEAFF
CDR3nt: TGTGCCAGCAGTGGCTCCACTTCCCTGGTCACTGAAGCTTTCTTT

j_gene: TRBJ2-5
abundance: -
d_gene: -
v_gene: TRBV11-2
CDR3aa: CASSPTSDRLGTQYF
CDR3nt: TGTGCCAGCAGCCCTACATCCGACAGGCTCGGGACCCAGTACTTC

j_gene: TRBJ2-1
abundance: -
d_gene: -
v_gene: TRBV9
CDR3aa: CASSVGGGSIDNEQFF
CDR3nt: TGTGCCAGCAGCGTAGGAGGAGGGAGTATCGACAATGAGCAGTTCTTC

j_gene: TRBJ2-2
abundance: -
d_gene: -
v_gene: TRBV11-2
CDR3aa: CASSLTGNTGELFF
CDR3nt: TGTGCCAGCAGCCTGACAGGGAACACCGGGGAGCTGTTTTTT

j_gene: TRBJ2-7
abundance: -
d_gene: -
v_gene: TRBV13
CDR3aa: CASSLTGSGSYEQYF
CDR3nt: TGTGCCAGCAGCTTAACGGGGTCGGGCTCCTACGAGCAGTACTTC

j_gene: TRBJ2-2
abundance: -
d_gene: -
v_gene: TRBV9
CDR3aa: CASSAPPVQSVNTGELFF
CDR3nt: TGTGCCAGCAGCGCCCCACCCGTCCAGTCGGTAAACACCGGGGAGCTGTTTTTT

j_gene: TRBJ2-2
abundance: -
d_gene: -
v_gene: TRBV7-2
CDR3aa: CASSTRVVSTGELFF
CDR3nt: TGTGCCAGCAGCACCAGGGTAGTAAGCACCGGGGAGCTGTTTTTT

j_gene: TRBJ1-2
abundance: -
d_gene: -
v_gene: TRBV13
CDR3aa: CASSHRAAGESYGYTF
CDR3nt: TGTGCCAGCAGCCACCGGGCGGCCGGGGAGTCCTATGGCTACACCTTC

j_gene: TRBJ2-2
abundance: -
d_gene: -
v_gene: TRBV11-3
CDR3aa: CASSVTGNTGELFF
CDR3nt: TGTGCCAGCAGCGTTACAGGGAACACCGGGGAGCTGTTTTTT

j_gene: TRBJ2-1
abundance: -
d_gene: -
v_gene: TRBV6-4
CDR3aa: CASGDEQFF
CDR3nt: TGTGCCAGCGGGGATGAGCAGTTCTTC

j_gene: TRBJ2-7
abundance: -
d_gene: -
v_gene: TRBV29-1
CDR3aa: CSVEKGGGYEQYF
CDR3nt: TGCAGCGTTGAGAAAGGAGGGGGCTACGAGCAGTACTTC

j_gene: TRBJ1-2
abundance: -
d_gene: -
v_gene: TRBV28
CDR3aa: CASSSNEDRDGYYGYTF
CDR3nt: TGTGCCAGCAGTTCGAACGAGGACCGAGACGGATACTATGGCTACACCTTC

j_gene: TRBJ1-4
abundance: -
d_gene: -
v_gene: TRBV28
CDR3aa: CASSVGQLEKLFF
CDR3nt: TGTGCCAGCAGTGTAGGACAGCTTGAAAAACTGTTTTTT

j_gene: TRBJ2-2
abundance: -
d_gene: -
v_gene: TRBV5-1
CDR3aa: CASSLDGVYTGELFF
CDR3nt: TGCGCCAGCAGCTTGGATGGTGTTTACACCGGGGAGCTGTTTTTT

j_gene: TRBJ2-7
abundance: -
d_gene: -
v_gene: TRBV7-6
CDR3aa: CASSPRIYRSYEQYF
CDR3nt: TGTGCCAGCAGCCCGCGAATATATCGTTCCTACGAGCAGTACTTC

j_gene: TRBJ2-3
abundance: -
d_gene: -
v_gene: TRBV28
CDR3aa: CASSHPGRDSTDTQYF
CDR3nt: TGTGCCAGCAGTCACCCGGGGCGGGACAGCACAGATACGCAGTATTTT

j_gene: TRBJ2-7
abundance: few
d_gene: -
v_gene: TRBV2
CDR3aa: CASSSNSHEQYF
CDR3nt: TGTGCCAGCAGTTCGAATTCCCACGAGCAGTACTTC

j_gene: TRBJ2-2
abundance: -
d_gene: -
v_gene: TRBV11-2
CDR3aa: CASSLGEDTGELFF
CDR3nt: TGTGCCAGCAGCTTAGGGGAGGACACCGGGGAGCTGTTTTTT

j_gene: TRBJ2-7
abundance: -
d_gene: -
v_gene: TRBV7-9
CDR3aa: CASSLFTPGIRTGEQYF
CDR3nt: TGTGCCAGCAGCTTATTTACCCCCGGGATTAGAACCGGCGAGCAGTACTTC

j_gene: TRBJ1-4
abundance: once
d_gene: -
v_gene: TRBV5-6
CDR3aa: CASSLAGVDEKLFF
CDR3nt: TGTGCCAGCAGCTTGGCGGGGGTTGATGAAAAACTGTTTTTT

j_gene: TRBJ2-3
abundance: -
d_gene: TRBD2
v_gene: TRBV4-1
CDR3aa: CASSQAPPIGGSMGTDTQYF
CDR3nt: TGCGCCAGCAGCCAGGCCCCCCCAATAGGCGGGAGTATGGGCACAGATACGCAGTATTTT

j_gene: TRBJ2-1
abundance: -
d_gene: -
v_gene: TRBV7-3
CDR3aa: CASSLSAVNNEQFF
CDR3nt: TGTGCCAGCAGCTTATCCGCGGTAAATAATGAGCAGTTCTTC

j_gene: TRBJ2-3
abundance: -
d_gene: -
v_gene: TRBV4-3
CDR3aa: CASSQDTGASTDTQYF
CDR3nt: TGCGCCAGCAGCCAAGATACCGGAGCTAGCACAGATACGCAGTATTTT

j_gene: TRBJ2-6
abundance: few
d_gene: -
v_gene: TRBV7-2
CDR3aa: CASSLWAGQLAGANVLTF
CDR3nt: TGTGCCAGCAGCTTATGGGCGGGACAGTTAGCTGGGGCCAACGTCCTGACTTTC

j_gene: TRBJ2-2
abundance: -
d_gene: TRBD1
v_gene: TRBV19
CDR3aa: CASSIEGQTDITGELFF
CDR3nt: TGTGCCAGTAGTATAGAGGGACAGACAGACATCACCGGGGAGCTGTTTTTT

j_gene: TRBJ2-3
abundance: once
d_gene: -
v_gene: TRBV7-2
CDR3aa: CASSLVRNTQYF
CDR3nt: TGTGCCAGCAGCTTAGTGAGGAATACGCAGTATTTT